This TCR beta chain derives from a study of blood T cell repertoires in COVID-19. About the study: Samples of COVID-19 (acute and convalescent) were obtained from the United States, Italy and Spain.

CDR1 MDHEN and CDR2 SYDVKM come from the germline V gene. Trimming cost V 6 bases and J 2 bases; bases outside gene matches: 5. The CDR3 covers 15 residues. Per the study methods: It was from reference gene primer amplification that nucleated cell counts were estimated. The data were produced by immunoSEQ multiplex PCR, yet TCRdb's version contains in-frame clones alone and is incomplete. D and trimming come from the DNA, and the V and J calls and clone size come from that table. In the table there are under 250,000 clones, 65% to 90% of which are singletons. The chain has TRBV28 and TRBJ2-5; 11 positions match TRBD2. The sample taken for sequencing was peripheral blood. This clonotype was obtained from a human donor in a cohort sampled during active COVID-19. The CDR3 DNA follows: TGTGCCAGCAGGGGACTAGCGGATACTCAAGAGACCCAGTACTTC. Translated, it gives CASRGLADTQETQYF.